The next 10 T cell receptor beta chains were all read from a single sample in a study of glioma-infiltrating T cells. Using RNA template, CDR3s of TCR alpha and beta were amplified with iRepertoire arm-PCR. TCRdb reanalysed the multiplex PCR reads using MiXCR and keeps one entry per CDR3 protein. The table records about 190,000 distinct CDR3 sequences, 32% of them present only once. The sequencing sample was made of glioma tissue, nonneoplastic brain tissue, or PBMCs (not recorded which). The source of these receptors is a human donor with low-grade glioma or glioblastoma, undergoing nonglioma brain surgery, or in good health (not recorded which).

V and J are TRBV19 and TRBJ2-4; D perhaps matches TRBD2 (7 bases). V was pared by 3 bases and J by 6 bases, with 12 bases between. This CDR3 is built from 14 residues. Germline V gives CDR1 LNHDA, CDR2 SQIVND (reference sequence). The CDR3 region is CASSMGGGVNIQYF. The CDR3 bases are TGTGCCAGTAGTATGGGCGGGGGCGTAAACATTCAGTACTTC.

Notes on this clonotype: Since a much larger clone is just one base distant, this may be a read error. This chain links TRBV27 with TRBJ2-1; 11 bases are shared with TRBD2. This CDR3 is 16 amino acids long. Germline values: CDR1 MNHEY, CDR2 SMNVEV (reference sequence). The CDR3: CASSRPLAGGHNEQSF. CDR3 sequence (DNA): TGTGCCAGCAGTAGACCCCTAGCGGGAGGCCACAATGAGCAGTCCTTC.

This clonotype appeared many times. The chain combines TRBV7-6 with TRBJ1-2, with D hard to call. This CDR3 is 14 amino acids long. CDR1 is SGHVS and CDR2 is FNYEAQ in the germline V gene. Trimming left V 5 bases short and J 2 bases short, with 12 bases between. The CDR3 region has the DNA TGTGCCAGCAGCACACTTGGACTCAACTATGGCTACACCTTC. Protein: CASSTLGLNYGYTF. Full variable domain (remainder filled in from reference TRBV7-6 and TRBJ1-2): GAGVSQSPRYKVTKRGQDVALRCDPISGHVSLYWYRQALGQGPEFLTYFNYEAQQDKSGLPNDRFSAERPEGSISTLTIQRTEQRDSAMYRCASSTLGLNYGYTFGSGTRLTVV.

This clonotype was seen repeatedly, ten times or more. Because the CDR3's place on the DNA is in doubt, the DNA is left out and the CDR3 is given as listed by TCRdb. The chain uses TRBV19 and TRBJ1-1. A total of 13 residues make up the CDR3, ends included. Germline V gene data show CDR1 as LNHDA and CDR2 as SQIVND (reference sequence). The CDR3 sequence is CASTSGQNTEAFF.

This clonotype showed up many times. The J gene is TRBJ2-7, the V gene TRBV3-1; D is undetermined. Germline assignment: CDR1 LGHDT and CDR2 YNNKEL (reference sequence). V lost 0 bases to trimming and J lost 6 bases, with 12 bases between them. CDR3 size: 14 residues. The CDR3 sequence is CASSQDTSSLEQYF. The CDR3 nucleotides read TGTGCCAGCAGCCAAGACACTTCCTCCCTCGAGCAGTACTTC.

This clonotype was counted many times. CDR3 DNA: TGTGCCAGCAGCGTAGAACAGGGCTCCTACAATGAGCAGTTCTTC. Translation: CASSVEQGSYNEQFF. The chain combines TRBV9 with TRBJ2-1; a possible D gene is TRBD1 (6 bases). This CDR3 has 15 amino acids. Looked up from germline, CDR1 is SGDLS and CDR2 is YYNGEE. Trimming removed 0 bases from V and 0 bases from J, with 7 bases in between.

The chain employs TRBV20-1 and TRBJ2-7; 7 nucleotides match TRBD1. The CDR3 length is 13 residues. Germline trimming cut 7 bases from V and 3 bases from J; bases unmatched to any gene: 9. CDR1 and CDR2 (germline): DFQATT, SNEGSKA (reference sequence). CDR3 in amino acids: CSETDRANYEQYF. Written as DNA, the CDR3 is TGCAGTGAAACTGACAGGGCAAACTACGAGCAGTACTTC.

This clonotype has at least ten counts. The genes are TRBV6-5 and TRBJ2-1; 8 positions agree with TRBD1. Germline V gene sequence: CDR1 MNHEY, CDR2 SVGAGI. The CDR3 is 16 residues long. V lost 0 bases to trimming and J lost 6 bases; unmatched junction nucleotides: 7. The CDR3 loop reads CASSYSRGQAGNEQFF. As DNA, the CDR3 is TGTGCCAGCAGTTACTCGAGGGGACAGGCGGGCAATGAGCAGTTCTTC.

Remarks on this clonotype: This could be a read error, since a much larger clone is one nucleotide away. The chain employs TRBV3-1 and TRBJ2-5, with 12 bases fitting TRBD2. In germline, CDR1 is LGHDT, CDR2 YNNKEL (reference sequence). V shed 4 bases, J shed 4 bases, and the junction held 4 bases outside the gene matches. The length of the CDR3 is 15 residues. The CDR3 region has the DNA TGTGCCAGCAGCCCGACTAGCGGGAGACCAGAGACCCAGTACTTC. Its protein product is CASSPTSGRPETQYF.

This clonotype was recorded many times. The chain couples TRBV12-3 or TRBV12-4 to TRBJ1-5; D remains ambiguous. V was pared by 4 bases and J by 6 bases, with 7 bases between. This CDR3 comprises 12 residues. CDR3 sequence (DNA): TGTGCCAGCAGTTGGTCGGTTCAGCCCCAGCATTTT. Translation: CASSWSVQPQHF.